Detailed here is one TCR beta chain. What it binds is unknown. One entry per CDR3 protein, called by TCRdb with MiXCR from the RACE reads. Of roughly 200,000 distinct CDR3 sequences in the sample, more than 20% were seen once. Time point reported: patch test 3, about 24 weeks after DPC sensitization. The treatment: therapeutic diphenylcyclopropenone sensitization with weekly scalp DPC. This sample was taken from a study of human T cells and chemical hapten exposure. Findings and limits, study-wide: It should be noted that donors had alopecia, so their immune response may differ from healthy people's. Expanded TCRs were compared with controls, and the expanded TCRs formed significantly more large CDR3 similarity clusters.

This TCR came from a woman in her thirties or forties with alopecia areata. Some clones in this sample may be carry-over from other donors' samples. Sequences were derived from whole blood, sampled in connection with sensitization to the hapten diphenylcyclopropenone (DPC).

Here the CDR3 reads CASRPPGSTQYF. Written as DNA, the CDR3 is TGTGCCAGCAGACCCCCGGGCTCTACGCAGTATTTT. This chain links TRBV6-2 or TRBV6-3 with TRBJ2-3; D is unclear. V lost 6 bases, J lost 8 bases, and 12 bases lay in between. The CDR3 extends over 12 amino acids. Germline values: CDR1 MNHEY, CDR2 SVGEGT.